This TCR beta chain came from a study of lymphopenia after photon versus proton radiotherapy. Libraries were prepared by immunoSEQ multiplex PCR; TCRdb keeps only in-frame clonotypes and omits some of them. This table holds about 33,000 clones, 85% to 90% found once. This clone has a handful of counts. J was trimmed by 1 base and V by 3 bases; bases with no gene match: 8. This CDR3 comprises 17 residues. The germline CDR1 and CDR2 sequences are SGDLS and YYNGEE. This material consisted of peripheral blood, taken from a patient treated with photon-based radiotherapy. This chain links TRBV9 with TRBJ2-3, with 10 nucleotides matching TRBD2. The TCR sequence derives from a woman in her forties or fifties with pancreatic cancer. This chain's CDR3 is CASSADLSGRGTDTQYF. CDR3 bases: TGTGCCAGCAGCGCAGATCTCAGCGGGAGGGGCACAGATACGCAGTATTTT.